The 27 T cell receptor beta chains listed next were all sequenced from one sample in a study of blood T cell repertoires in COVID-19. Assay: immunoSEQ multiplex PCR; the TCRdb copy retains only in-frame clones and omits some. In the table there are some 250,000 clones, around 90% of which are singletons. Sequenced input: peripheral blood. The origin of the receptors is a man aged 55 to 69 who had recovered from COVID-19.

CDR3 amino acids: CSASVTDTQYF. In DNA, the CDR3 is TGCAGTGCTAGCGTCACAGATACGCAGTATTTT. The chain joins TRBV20-1 to TRBJ2-3; no firm D call. CDR1 and CDR2 from the germline V gene are DFQATT and SNEGSKA (reference sequence). This CDR3 contains 11 residues. The V end was cut by 3 bases, the J end by 2 bases, with 3 bases between.

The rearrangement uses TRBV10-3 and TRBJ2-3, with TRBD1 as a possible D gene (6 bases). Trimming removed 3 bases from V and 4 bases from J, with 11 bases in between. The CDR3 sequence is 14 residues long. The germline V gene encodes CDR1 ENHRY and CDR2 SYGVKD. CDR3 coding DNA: TGTGCCATCAGTGAACGAGGGGGACCAGATACGCAGTATTTT. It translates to CAISERGGPDTQYF.

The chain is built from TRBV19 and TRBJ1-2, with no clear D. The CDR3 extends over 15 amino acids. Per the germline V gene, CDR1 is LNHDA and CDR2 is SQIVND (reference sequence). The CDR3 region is CATPNGGGKNPGYTF. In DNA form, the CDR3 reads TGTGCTACGCCAAATGGTGGAGGGAAAAACCCTGGCTACACCTTC.

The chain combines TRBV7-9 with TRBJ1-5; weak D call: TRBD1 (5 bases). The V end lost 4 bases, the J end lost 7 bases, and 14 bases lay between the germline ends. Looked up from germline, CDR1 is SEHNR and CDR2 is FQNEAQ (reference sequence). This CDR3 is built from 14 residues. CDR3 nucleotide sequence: TGTGCCAGCAGCTCGGATCAGGGAAAACAGCCCCAGCATTTT. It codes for CASSSDQGKQPQHF. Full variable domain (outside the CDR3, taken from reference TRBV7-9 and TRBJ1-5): DTGVSQNPRHKITKRGQNVTFRCDPISEHNRLYWYRQTLGQGPEFLTYFQNEAQLEKSRLLSDRFSAERPKGSFSTLEIQRTEQGDSAMYLCASSSDQGKQPQHFGDGTRLSIL.

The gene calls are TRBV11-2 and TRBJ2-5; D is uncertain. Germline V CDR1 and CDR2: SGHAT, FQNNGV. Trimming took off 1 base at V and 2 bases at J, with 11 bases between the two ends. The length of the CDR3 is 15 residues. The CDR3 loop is CASSLGQVEQETQYF. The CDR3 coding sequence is TGTGCCAGCAGCTTAGGGCAAGTGGAGCAAGAGACCCAGTACTTC.

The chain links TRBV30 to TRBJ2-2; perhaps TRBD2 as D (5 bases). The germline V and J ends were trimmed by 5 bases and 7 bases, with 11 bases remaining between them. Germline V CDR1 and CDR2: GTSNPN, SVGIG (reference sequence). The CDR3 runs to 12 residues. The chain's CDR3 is CAWGGDYGELFF. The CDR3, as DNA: TGTGCCTGGGGAGGTGACTACGGGGAGCTGTTTTTT.

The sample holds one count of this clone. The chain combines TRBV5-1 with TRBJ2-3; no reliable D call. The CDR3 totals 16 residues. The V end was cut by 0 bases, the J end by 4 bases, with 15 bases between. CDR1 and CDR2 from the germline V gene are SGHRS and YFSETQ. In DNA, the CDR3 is TGCGCCAGCAGCTTGGGGTCTGCCGAGCGTGCAGATACGCAGTATTTT. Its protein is CASSLGSAERADTQYF.

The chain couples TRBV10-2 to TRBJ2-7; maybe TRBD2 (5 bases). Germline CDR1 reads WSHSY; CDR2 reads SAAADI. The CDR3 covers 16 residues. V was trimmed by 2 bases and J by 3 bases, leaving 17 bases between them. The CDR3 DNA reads TGCGCCAGCAGTGAGGGAAACTTAGCGCCCTACTACGAGCAGTACGTC. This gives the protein CASSEGNLAPYYEQYV.

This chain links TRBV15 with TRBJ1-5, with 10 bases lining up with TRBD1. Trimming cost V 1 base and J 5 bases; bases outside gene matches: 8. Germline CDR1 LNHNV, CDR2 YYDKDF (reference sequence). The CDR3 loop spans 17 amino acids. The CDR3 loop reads CATSRVTGTGVHQPQHF. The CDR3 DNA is TGTGCCACCAGCAGAGTAACCGGGACAGGGGTCCATCAGCCCCAGCATTTT.

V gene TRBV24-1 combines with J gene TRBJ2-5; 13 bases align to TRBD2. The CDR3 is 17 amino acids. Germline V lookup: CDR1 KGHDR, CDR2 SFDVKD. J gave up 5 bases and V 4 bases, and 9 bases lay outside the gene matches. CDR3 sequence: CATSDPRLAGGGETQYF. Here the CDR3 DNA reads TGTGCCACCAGTGACCCTCGACTAGCGGGGGGTGGGGAGACCCAGTACTTC.

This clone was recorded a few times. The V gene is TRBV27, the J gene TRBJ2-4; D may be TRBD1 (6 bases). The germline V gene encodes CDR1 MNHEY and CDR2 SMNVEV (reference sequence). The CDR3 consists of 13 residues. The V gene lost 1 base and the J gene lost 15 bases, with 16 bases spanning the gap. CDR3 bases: TGTGCCAGCAGTTTATTTCGTAGGGGGATGTGGTACTTC. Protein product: CASSLFRRGMWYF.

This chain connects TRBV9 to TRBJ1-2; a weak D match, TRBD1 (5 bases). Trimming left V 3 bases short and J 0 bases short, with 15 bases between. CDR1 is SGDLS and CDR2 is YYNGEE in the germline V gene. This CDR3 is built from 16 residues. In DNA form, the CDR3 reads TGTGCCAGCAGCGCCATCGGAAGGGGCCCTAACTATGGCTACACCTTC. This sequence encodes CASSAIGRGPNYGYTF.

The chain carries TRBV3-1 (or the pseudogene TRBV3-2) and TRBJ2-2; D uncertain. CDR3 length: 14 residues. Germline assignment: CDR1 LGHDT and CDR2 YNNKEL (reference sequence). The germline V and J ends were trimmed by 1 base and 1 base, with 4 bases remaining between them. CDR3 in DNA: TGTGCCAGCAGCCAAGCACAGAACACCGGGGAGCTGTTTTTT. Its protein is CASSQAQNTGELFF.

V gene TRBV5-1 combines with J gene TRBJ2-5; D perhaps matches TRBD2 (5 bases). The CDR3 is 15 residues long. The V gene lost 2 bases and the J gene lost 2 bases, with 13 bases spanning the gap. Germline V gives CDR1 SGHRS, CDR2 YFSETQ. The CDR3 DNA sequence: TGCGCCAGCAGCTTCGGTCCTAGCCCACAAGAGACCCAGTACTTC. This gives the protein CASSFGPSPQETQYF.

The DNA of the CDR3 is TGTGCCAGCAGTAGGACAGGGACCTATGGCTACACCTTC. Translated, it gives CASSRTGTYGYTF. The chain carries TRBV2 and TRBJ1-2; TRBD1 matches 8 bases. Germline CDR1 and CDR2: SNHLY and FYNNEI. V gave up 5 bases and J gave up 4 bases; unmatched junction bases: 3. The CDR3 totals 13 residues.

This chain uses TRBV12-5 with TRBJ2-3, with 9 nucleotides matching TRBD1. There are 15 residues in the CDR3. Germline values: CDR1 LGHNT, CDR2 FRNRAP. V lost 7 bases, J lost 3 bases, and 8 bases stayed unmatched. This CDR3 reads CASVPYRGHTDTQYF. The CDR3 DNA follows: TGTGCTAGTGTTCCATACAGGGGGCATACAGATACGCAGTATTTT.

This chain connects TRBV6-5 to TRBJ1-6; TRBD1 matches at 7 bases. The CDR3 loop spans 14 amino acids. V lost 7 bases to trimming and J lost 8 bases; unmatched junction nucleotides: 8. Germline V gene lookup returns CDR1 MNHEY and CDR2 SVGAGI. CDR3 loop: CASTWTGGYSPLHF. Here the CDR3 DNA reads TGTGCCAGCACTTGGACAGGCGGGTATTCACCCCTCCACTTT.

CDR3 protein: CASSIPAGSSYEQYF. The CDR3 nucleotides are TGTGCCAGTAGTATCCCCGCAGGGTCATCTTACGAGCAGTACTTC. The V call is TRBV19, the J call TRBJ2-7; the D gene is possibly TRBD1 (5 bases). The V and J ends lost 3 bases and 4 bases respectively, with 16 bases between them. The germline CDR1 and CDR2 sequences are LNHDA and SQIVND (reference sequence). CDR3 length: 15 amino acids.

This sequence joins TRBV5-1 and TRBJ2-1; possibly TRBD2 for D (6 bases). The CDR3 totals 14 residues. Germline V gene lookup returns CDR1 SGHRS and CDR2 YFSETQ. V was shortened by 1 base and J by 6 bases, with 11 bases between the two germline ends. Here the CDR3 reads CASSLRRGGNEQFF. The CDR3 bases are TGCGCCAGCAGCTTGAGGCGGGGCGGCAATGAGCAGTTCTTC.

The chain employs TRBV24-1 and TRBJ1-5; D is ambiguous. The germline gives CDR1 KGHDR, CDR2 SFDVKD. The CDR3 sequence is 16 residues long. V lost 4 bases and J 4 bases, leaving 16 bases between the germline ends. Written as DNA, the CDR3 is TGTGCCACCAGTGAGGAGGGCAGCCGGAGTAATCAGCCCCAGCATTTT. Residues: CATSEEGSRSNQPQHF.

CDR3 sequence (DNA): TGTGCCAGCAGCTTCCAGGGGGCCACTGGAAACACCATATATTTT. It is translated as CASSFQGATGNTIYF. The chain combines TRBV7-6 with TRBJ1-3; 8 bases are shared with TRBD1. This CDR3 has 15 residues. V lost 3 bases and J lost 2; bases outside the gene matches: 3. Germline CDR1 reads SGHVS; CDR2 reads FNYEAQ.

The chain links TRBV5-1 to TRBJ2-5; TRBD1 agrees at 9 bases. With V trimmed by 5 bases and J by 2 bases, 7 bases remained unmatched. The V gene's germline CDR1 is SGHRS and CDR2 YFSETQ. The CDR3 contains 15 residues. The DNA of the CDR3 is TGCGCCAGCAGAGACAGGGGGACAGAGCAAGAGACCCAGTACTTC. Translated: CASRDRGTEQETQYF.

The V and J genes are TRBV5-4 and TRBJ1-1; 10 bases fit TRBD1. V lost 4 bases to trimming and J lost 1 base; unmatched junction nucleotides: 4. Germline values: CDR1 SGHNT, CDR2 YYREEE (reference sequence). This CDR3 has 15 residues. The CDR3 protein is CASSRWTGGNTEAFF. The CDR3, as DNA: TGTGCCAGCAGCCGATGGACAGGGGGGAACACTGAAGCTTTCTTT.

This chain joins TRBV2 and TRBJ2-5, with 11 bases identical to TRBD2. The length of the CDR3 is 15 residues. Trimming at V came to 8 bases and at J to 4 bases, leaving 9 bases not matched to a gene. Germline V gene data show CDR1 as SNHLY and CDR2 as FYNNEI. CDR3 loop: CASGFIAGGLETQYF. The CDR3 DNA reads TGTGCCAGCGGGTTCATAGCGGGGGGGCTAGAGACCCAGTACTTC.

This CDR3 reads CASRRGMVETQYF. In nucleotides, the CDR3 is TGTGCCAGTCGACGGGGAATGGTAGAGACCCAGTACTTC. The rearrangement uses TRBV19 and TRBJ2-5; D perhaps matches TRBD2 (5 bases). Germline V gives CDR1 LNHDA, CDR2 SQIVND (reference sequence). The ends were cut back, 8 bases at V and 4 bases at J, with 14 bases in the middle. The CDR3 consists of 13 residues.

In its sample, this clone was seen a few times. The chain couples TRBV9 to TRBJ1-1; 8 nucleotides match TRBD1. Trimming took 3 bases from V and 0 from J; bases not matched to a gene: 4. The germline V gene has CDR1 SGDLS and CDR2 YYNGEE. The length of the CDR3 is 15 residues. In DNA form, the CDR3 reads TGTGCCAGCAGCGAAGGACAGGGCTTGAACACTGAAGCTTTCTTT. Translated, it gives CASSEGQGLNTEAFF.

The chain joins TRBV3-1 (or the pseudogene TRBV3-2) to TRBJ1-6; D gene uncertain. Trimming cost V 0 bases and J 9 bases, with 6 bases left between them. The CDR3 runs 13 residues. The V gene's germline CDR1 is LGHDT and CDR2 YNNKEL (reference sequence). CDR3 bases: TGTGCCAGCAGCCAAGAGGGCCCTTCACCCCTCCACTTT. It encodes CASSQEGPSPLHF.